The rows below give T cell receptor beta chains drawn from one sample of a study of CD8 T cells in Susac syndrome. A single record per CDR3 protein comes from TCRdb applying MiXCR to the immunoSEQ multiplex PCR reads. The sample has roughly 120,000 distinct CDR3 sequences, just over 90% seen once. The sequencing sample was made of CD8+ T cells from PBMCs. The receptors derive from a human donor with multiple sclerosis. The CDR3 runs from the conserved cysteine through the conserved F or W. A D gene is named only where the DNA matches it firmly. Clone size is shown for a subset of rows, as once, few, many or a class of expanded clone.

.	TRBV11-2	TRBJ1-4	.	TGTGCCAGCAGCTTAGATTATGGGGGATGGCTGTTTTTT	CASSLDYGGWLFF
.	TRBV10-3	TRBJ2-6	.	TGTGCCATCAGCGAGACGAGGTGGAGCTCTGGGGCCAACGTCCTGACTTTC	CAISETRWSSGANVLTF
.	TRBV6-5	TRBJ2-7	TRBD2	TGTGCCAGCAGTTACCCCGGGACTAGCGTCCCCGAGCAGTACTTC	CASSYPGTSVPEQYF
.	TRBV29-1	TRBJ1-1	TRBD1	TGCAGCGTTCCACAGGGGAGCACTGAAGCTTTCTTT	CSVPQGSTEAFF
.	TRBV6-6	TRBJ1-2	.	TGTGCCAGCAGGTCGGGCTATGGCTACACCTTC	CASRSGYGYTF
.	TRBV27	TRBJ1-2	.	TGTGCCAGCAGTCCCCAGTGGCGGGGGGCTGGTGGCTACACCTTC	CASSPQWRGAGGYTF
.	TRBV9	TRBJ2-1	.	TGTGCCAGCAGCGCCGGACGCAGCTCCTACAATGAGCAGTTCTTC	CASSAGRSSYNEQFF
once	TRBV9	TRBJ2-1	TRBD2	TGTGCCAGCAGCGGGGGGGGGACGTCCGATGAGCAGTTCTTC	CASSGGGTSDEQFF
.	TRBV4-1	TRBJ1-2	TRBD1	TGCGCCAGCAGCCAAGTAGCAGGGGGCCTTAGTGGCTACACCTTC	CASSQVAGGLSGYTF
.	TRBV7-6	TRBJ2-7	TRBD2	TGTGCCAGCAGCTTAGGTGGCGGGGGCTACGAGCAGTACTTC	CASSLGGGGYEQYF
.	TRBV2	TRBJ2-3	TRBD1	TGTGCCAGCAGAGCCGGGACAGGGTCCACAGATACGCAGTATTTT	CASRAGTGSTDTQYF
.	TRBV12-3/TRBV12-4	TRBJ2-7	TRBD2	TGTGCCAGCTGCGTCGCGACTAGCGTCGAGCAGTACTTC	CASCVATSVEQYF
.	TRBV5-6	TRBJ2-2	TRBD2	TGTGCCAGCAGGCGGACTAGCTGGGGCACCGGGGAGCTGTTTTTT	CASRRTSWGTGELFF
.	TRBV6-5	TRBJ2-1	TRBD1	TGTGCCAGCAGTTACGGGACAGCCGACTACAATGAGCAGTTCTTC	CASSYGTADYNEQFF
.	TRBV12-5	TRBJ2-5	.	TGTGCTAGTGGTCCGTCCCCCGCGACCCAGTACTTC	CASGPSPATQYF
.	TRBV9	TRBJ1-2	.	TGTGCCAGCAGCACCTTCTCTGGGATTGCCTATGGCTACACCTTC	CASSTFSGIAYGYTF
.	TRBV14	TRBJ1-2	.	TGTGCCAGCAGCCAAACTGGGGTTAACTATGGCTACACCTTC	CASSQTGVNYGYTF
once	TRBV7-9	TRBJ2-3	TRBD2	TGTGCCAGCAGCTACGGACTAGCGGGAGGCACAGATACGCAGTATTTT	CASSYGLAGGTDTQYF
.	TRBV6-5	TRBJ1-5	.	TGTGCCAGCAGTTACGGACAAGAAAATCAGCCCCAGCATTTT	CASSYGQENQPQHF
.	TRBV11-1	TRBJ2-7	TRBD1	TGTGCCAGCAGCCGGCGGTCTCTTGGGACAGGTTCCGAGCAGTACTTC	CASSRRSLGTGSEQYF
.	TRBV11-2	TRBJ2-4	.	TGTGCCAGCAGCTTAGTCGCAGACTCCTTAGCCAAAAACATTCAGTACTTC	CASSLVADSLAKNIQYF
.	TRBV3-1	TRBJ2-5	.	TGTGCCAGCAGCGCCCAAGAGACCCAGTACTTC	CASSAQETQYF
few	TRBV19	TRBJ2-1	.	TGTGCCAGTAGTACAGGACAGAGCTCCTACAATGAGCAGTTCTTC	CASSTGQSSYNEQFF
.	TRBV29-1	TRBJ2-7	.	TGCAGCGTTCGAGCGGGCGAGCAGTACTTC	CSVRAGEQYF
.	TRBV3-1	TRBJ1-1	TRBD1	TGTGCCAGCAGCCAAGATTGGGGCAGGGGGGGATCCACTGAAGCTTTCTTT	CASSQDWGRGGSTEAFF
.	TRBV4-1	TRBJ2-1	.	TGCGCCAGCAGCCAAGATCAAGCGGCCCTAAATGAGCAGTTCTTC	CASSQDQAALNEQFF
.	TRBV18	TRBJ2-2	.	TGTGCCAGCTCACCACCGATATGGACAGAGAACACCGGGGAGCTGTTTTTT	CASSPPIWTENTGELFF
few	TRBV4-1	TRBJ1-5	.	TGCGCCAGCAGCCAAGTTGGGAGCAATCAGCCCCAGCATTTT	CASSQVGSNQPQHF
.	TRBV7-9	TRBJ2-1	TRBD2	TGTGCCAGCAAGGGCGGGAGGGACAATGAGCAGTTCTTC	CASKGGRDNEQFF
once	TRBV5-6	TRBJ1-2	.	TGTGCCAGCAGCCCGGTGGGGTATGGCTACACCTTC	CASSPVGYGYTF
.	TRBV12-5	TRBJ1-4	.	TGTGCTAGTGGCCACACCGCAACTAAGGAAAAACTGTTTTTT	CASGHTATKEKLFF
.	TRBV28	TRBJ1-3	.	TGTGCCAGCAGCGCAGGGAACGGGCCTGGAAACACCATATATTTT	CASSAGNGPGNTIYF
.	TRBV5-6	TRBJ2-7	TRBD1	TGTGCCAGCAGCTTGACAGGGGGCTACGAGCAGTACTTC	CASSLTGGYEQYF
once	TRBV11-2	TRBJ1-3	.	TGTGCCAGCAGCGCAACAGGGATCTCTGGAAACACCATATATTTT	CASSATGISGNTIYF
.	TRBV6-5	TRBJ1-2	.	TGTGCCAGCAGTTACTCGGGTCAGGGACCTAACTATGGCTACACCTTC	CASSYSGQGPNYGYTF
.	TRBV29-1	TRBJ2-1	TRBD2	TGCAGCGTTGAGAGGGAGGGAAACAATGAGCAGTTCTTC	CSVEREGNNEQFF
.	TRBV4-1	TRBJ1-5	.	TGCGCCAGCAGCCAAGGAGCCGAGACAGGTAATCGGCCCTATCATTTT	CASSQGAETGNRPYHF
.	TRBV5-4	TRBJ1-1	.	TGTGCCAGCAGCTTGTGTTTAGCGGGGGGCAAGTGGAACACTGAAGCTTTCTTT	CASSLCLAGGKWNTEAFF
once	TRBV6-1	TRBJ2-1	TRBD2	TGTGCCAGCAGTGTGGGACTAGTCGGGAATGAGCAGTTCTTC	CASSVGLVGNEQFF
.	TRBV7-9	TRBJ2-5	TRBD2	TGTGCCAGCAGCCCTCGGACTAGCACGGAGACCCAGTACTTC	CASSPRTSTETQYF
.	TRBV28	TRBJ2-5	.	TGTGCCACCGCCCCCCCCCAGCGGCAAGAGACCCAGTACTTC	CATAPPQRQETQYF
.	TRBV4-2	TRBJ2-5	.	TGTGCCAGCAGCCAAGAATGGCAGAGGGAGACCCAGTACTTC	CASSQEWQRETQYF
.	TRBV7-8	TRBJ2-1	TRBD2	TGTGCCAGCAGCTTAATCCTAGCGGGAGGGCCAAGGAATGAGCAGTTCTTC	CASSLILAGGPRNEQFF
.	TRBV9	TRBJ2-4	TRBD1	TGTGCCAGCAGCGTAGATGTCAGGGGGCAAAACATTCAGTACTTC	CASSVDVRGQNIQYF
few	TRBV25-1	TRBJ1-2	.	TGTGCCAGCGGAACGGGCTATGGCTACACCTTC	CASGTGYGYTF
.	TRBV19	TRBJ1-2	TRBD1	TGTGCCAGTACTCAGGCCGGACAGGCGTATGGCTACACCTTC	CASTQAGQAYGYTF
.	TRBV9	TRBJ2-2	.	TGTGCCAGCAGCGTCACCGGGGGCGGCTTCCGCACCGGGGAGCTGTTTTTT	CASSVTGGGFRTGELFF
once	TRBV4-1	TRBJ1-1	TRBD1	TGCGCCAGCAGCCCGGGACAGTTGAACACTGAAGCTTTCTTT	CASSPGQLNTEAFF
.	TRBV15	TRBJ1-4	.	TGTGCCACCACGGTCGTCCGGGGATGGAATGAAAAACTGTTTTTT	CATTVVRGWNEKLFF
once	TRBV3-1	TRBJ1-1	.	TGTGCCAGCAGCCCCGCAAACGAGGGGTACACTGAAGCTTTCTTT	CASSPANEGYTEAFF
.	TRBV10-3	TRBJ2-3	TRBD2	TGTGCCATTGCGGCTAGCGGGGGAAAAGGTACAGATACGCAGTATTTT	CAIAASGGKGTDTQYF
.	TRBV3-1	TRBJ2-2	.	TGTGCCAGCAGCCAATTCTATCCTGCGAACACCGGGGAGCTGTTTTTT	CASSQFYPANTGELFF
.	TRBV12-3/TRBV12-4	TRBJ2-7	TRBD2	TGTGCCAGCAGTCCAGAGACTAGCGGGGGCCACGAGCAGTACTTC	CASSPETSGGHEQYF
once	TRBV9	TRBJ2-1	TRBD2	TGTGCCAGCAGCGCCCGGGTAGCGGGAGGGAATGAGCAGTTCTTC	CASSARVAGGNEQFF